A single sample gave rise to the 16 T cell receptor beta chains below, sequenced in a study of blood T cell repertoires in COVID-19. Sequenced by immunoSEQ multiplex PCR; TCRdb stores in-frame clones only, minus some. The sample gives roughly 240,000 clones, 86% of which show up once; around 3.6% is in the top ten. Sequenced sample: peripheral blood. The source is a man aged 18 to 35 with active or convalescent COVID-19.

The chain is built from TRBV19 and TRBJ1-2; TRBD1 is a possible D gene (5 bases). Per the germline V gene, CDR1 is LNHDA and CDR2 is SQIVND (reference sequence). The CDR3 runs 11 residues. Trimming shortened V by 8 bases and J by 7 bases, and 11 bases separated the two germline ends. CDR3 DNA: TGTGCCAGTTCCCAGGGTCCTGGCTACACCTTC. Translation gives CASSQGPGYTF.

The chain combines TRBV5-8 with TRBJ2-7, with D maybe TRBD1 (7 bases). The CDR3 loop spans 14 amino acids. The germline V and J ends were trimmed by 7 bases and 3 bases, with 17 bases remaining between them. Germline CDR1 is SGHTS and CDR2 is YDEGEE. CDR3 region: CASWRRGQDYEQYF. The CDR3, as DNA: TGTGCCAGCTGGAGGAGGGGGCAGGACTACGAGCAGTACTTC.

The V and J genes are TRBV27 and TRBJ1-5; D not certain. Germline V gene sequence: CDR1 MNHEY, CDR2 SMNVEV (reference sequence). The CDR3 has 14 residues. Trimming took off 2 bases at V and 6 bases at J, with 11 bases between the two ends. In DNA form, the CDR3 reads TGTGCCAGCAGTTTAGGACTCCCAGGTCAGCCCCAGCATTTT. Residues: CASSLGLPGQPQHF.

This chain's CDR3 is CASSAPEVTQYF. In DNA form, the CDR3 reads TGCGCCAGCAGCGCACCCGAGGTCACGCAGTATTTT. V gene TRBV5-1 combines with J gene TRBJ2-3; D call uncertain. The germline gives CDR1 SGHRS, CDR2 YFSETQ. The CDR3 is 12 residues long. V lost 4 bases, J lost 9 bases, and 12 bases lay in between.

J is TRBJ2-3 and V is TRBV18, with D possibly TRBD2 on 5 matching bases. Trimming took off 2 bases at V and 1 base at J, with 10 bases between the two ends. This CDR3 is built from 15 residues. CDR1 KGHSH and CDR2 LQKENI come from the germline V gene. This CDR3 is CASSPTDSGTDTQYF. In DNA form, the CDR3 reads TGTGCCAGCTCACCAACCGATAGCGGCACAGATACGCAGTATTTT.

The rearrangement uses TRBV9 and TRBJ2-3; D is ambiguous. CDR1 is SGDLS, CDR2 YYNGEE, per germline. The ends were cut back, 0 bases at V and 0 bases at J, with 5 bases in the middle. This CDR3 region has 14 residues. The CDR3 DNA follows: TGTGCCAGCAGCGTAGGCAGTAGCACAGATACGCAGTATTTT. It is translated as CASSVGSSTDTQYF.

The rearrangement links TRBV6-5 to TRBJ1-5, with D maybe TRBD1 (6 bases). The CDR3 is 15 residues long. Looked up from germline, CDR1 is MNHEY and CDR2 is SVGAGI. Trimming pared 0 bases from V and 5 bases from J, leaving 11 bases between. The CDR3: CASSYSRTADQPQHF. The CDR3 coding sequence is TGTGCCAGCAGTTACTCCCGGACAGCCGATCAGCCCCAGCATTTT.

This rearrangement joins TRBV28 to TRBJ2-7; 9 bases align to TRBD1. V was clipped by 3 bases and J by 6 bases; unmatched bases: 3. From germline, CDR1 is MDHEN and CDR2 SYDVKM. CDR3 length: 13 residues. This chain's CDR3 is CASSFLDRGEQYF. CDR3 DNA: TGTGCCAGCAGTTTCCTGGACAGGGGCGAGCAGTACTTC.

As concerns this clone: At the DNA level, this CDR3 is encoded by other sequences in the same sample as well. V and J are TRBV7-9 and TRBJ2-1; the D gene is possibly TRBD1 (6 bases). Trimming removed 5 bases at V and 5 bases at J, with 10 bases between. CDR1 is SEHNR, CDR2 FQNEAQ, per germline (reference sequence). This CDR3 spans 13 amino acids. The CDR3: CASSLGQNNEQFF. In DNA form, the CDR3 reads TGTGCCAGCAGCCTTGGACAGAACAATGAGCAGTTCTTC. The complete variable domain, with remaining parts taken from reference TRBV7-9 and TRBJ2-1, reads DTGVSQNPRHKITKRGQNVTFRCDPISEHNRLYWYRQTLGQGPEFLTYFQNEAQLEKSRLLSDRFSAERPKGSFSTLEIQRTEQGDSAMYLCASSLGQNNEQFFGPGTRLTVL.

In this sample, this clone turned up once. CDR3 bases: TGTGCCAGCACCGGAGGACAGCCAAGGTTTAATGAAAAACTGTTTTTT. Its protein product is CASTGGQPRFNEKLFF. The gene calls are TRBV2 and TRBJ1-4, with a possible D match to TRBD1 (6 bases). The CDR3 loop spans 16 amino acids. Trimming stripped 7 bases from V and 4 bases from J, with 19 bases between. CDR1 is SNHLY and CDR2 is FYNNEI in the germline V gene.

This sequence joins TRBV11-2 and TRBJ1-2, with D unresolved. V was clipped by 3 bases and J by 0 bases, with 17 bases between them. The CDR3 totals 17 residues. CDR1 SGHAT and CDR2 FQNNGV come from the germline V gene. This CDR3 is CASSLTFSGTPNYGYTF. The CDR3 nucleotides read TGTGCCAGCAGCTTGACGTTTTCAGGCACTCCTAACTATGGCTACACCTTC.

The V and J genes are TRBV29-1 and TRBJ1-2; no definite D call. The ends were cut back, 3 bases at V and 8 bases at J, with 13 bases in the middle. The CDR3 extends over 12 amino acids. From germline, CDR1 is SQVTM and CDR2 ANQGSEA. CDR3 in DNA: TGCAGCGTTGACGCGGCGGCTGAGGGCTACACCTTC. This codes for CSVDAAAEGYTF.

This chain's CDR3 is CAGGVRDNQPQHF. The CDR3 coding sequence is TGTGCGGGCGGGGTACGAGACAATCAGCCCCAGCATTTT. The genes are TRBV2 and TRBJ1-5; D is unclear. This CDR3 is 13 amino acids long. The germline CDR1 and CDR2 sequences are SNHLY and FYNNEI.

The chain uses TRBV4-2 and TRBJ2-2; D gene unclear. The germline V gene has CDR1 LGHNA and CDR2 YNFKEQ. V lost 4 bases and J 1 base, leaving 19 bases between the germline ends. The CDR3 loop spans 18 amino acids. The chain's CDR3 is CASSPNERGSKNTGELFF. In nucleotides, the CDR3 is TGTGCCAGCAGCCCCAATGAACGAGGCTCTAAGAACACCGGGGAGCTGTTTTTT.

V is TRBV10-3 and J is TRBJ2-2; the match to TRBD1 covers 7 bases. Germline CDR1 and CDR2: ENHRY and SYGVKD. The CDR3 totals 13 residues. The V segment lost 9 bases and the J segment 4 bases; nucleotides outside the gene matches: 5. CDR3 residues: CAIKDRLTGELFF. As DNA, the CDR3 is TGTGCCATAAAGGACAGGCTCACCGGGGAGCTGTTTTTT.

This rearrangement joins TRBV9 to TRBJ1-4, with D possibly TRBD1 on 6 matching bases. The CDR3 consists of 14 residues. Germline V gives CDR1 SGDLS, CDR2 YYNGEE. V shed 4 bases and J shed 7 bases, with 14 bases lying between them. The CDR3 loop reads CASSPDSWSEKLFF. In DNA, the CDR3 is TGTGCCAGCAGCCCGGACAGTTGGAGTGAAAAACTGTTTTTT.